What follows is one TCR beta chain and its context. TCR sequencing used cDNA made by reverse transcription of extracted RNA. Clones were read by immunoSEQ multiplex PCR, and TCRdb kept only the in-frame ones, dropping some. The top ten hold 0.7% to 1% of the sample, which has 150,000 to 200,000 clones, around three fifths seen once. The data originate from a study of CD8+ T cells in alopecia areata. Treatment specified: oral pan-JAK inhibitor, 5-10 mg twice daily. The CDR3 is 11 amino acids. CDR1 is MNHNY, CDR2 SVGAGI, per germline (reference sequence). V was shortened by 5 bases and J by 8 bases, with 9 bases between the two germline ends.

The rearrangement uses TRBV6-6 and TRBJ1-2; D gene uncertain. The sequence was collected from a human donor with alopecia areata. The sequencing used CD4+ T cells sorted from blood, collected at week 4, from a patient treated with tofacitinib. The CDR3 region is CASSPQMGYTF. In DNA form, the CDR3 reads TGTGCCAGCAGTCCCCAAATGGGCTACACCTTC.